This T cell receptor beta chain was retrieved from a study of tumor and adjacent non-tumor tissue in lung cancer. Overall study context: Stage I to III disease affected 9 to 10 men and roughly 5 women aged roughly 31 to 85. Points from the study as a whole: Tumor TCR diversity, when higher, was linked to shorter survival.

This CDR3 is built from 19 residues. Germline V gene data show CDR1 as LGHNA and CDR2 as YNFKEQ. With respect to this clonotype: What it binds is not known. One end of the junction fails to match germline, which may point to a read error.

The template was RNA from unsorted bulk tissue. More than 3 cm separated this lung sample from the edge of the tumor. Three rounds of nested PCR, following a modified ARM-PCR protocol, produced the TCRbeta library. TCRdb re-analysed the multiplex PCR reads in MiXCR, keeping a single row per CDR3 protein. The sample shows about 100,000 distinct CDR3 sequences, 60% to 80% of them seen only once. V gene TRBV4-2 combines with J gene TRBJ1-4; D remains unclear. Sequenced sample: distant non-tumor lung tissue. The sequence came from a young man with non-small cell lung cancer. The CDR3 DNA reads TGTACCAGCAGCCCCCGAGGCCAGACCAGTTACGGGGAAGGGGAAAAACTGTTTTTT. Translation: CTSSPRGQTSYGEGEKLFF.